This TCR beta chain derives from a study of Tregs in tolerant kidney transplant recipients. CD4+CD25+CD127- Tregs, CD4+CD25- non-Tregs, CD4 and CD8 cells were sorted. With 5 bases removed from V and 5 bases from J, the gap between germline ends came to 10 bases. Germline CDR1 reads SGHRS; CDR2 reads YFSETQ. CDR3 length equals 12 residues. Study results and caveats: Validation in larger populations is needed because few patients were studied.

TCRdb keeps only in-frame clones here, not all; method: immunoSEQ multiplex PCR. The sample gives some 68,000 clones, around 84% of which show up once; 3.5% to 5.5% is in the top ten. Regarding this clone: The antigen is not known.

The sequence was obtained from a human donor in good health. The chain joins TRBV5-1 to TRBJ2-5; D ambiguous. The sequenced sample was CD4+ T cells from blood. The CDR3 here is CASRLVGETQYF. DNA for the CDR3: TGCGCCAGCAGACTTGTGGGGGAGACCCAGTACTTC.